The rows below give T cell receptor beta chains drawn from one sample of a study of OX40 agonist ivuxolimab in advanced cancers. TCRdb's copy holds only in-frame clones and misses some; the assay was immunoSEQ multiplex PCR. The sample has around 72,000 clones, around 87% seen once. Here the sequenced sample was CD4+ or CD8+ T cells sorted from blood, taken in a trial of the OX40 agonist ivuxolimab. The source is an adult with an advanced solid tumor such as melanoma, head and neck, liver or kidney cancer. Both conserved end residues are part of each CDR3. Each record gives: D gene, J gene, V gene, clone size, CDR3 protein, CDR3 DNA. The D gene is left open where the match is weak. A row's size may be missing; if present it is once, few, many or a size class.

D gene: NA; J gene: TRBJ2-3; V gene: TRBV25-1; clone size: NA; CDR3 protein: CASSGDRPQWGTQYF; CDR3 DNA: TGTGCCAGCAGTGGGGACCGACCCCAATGGGGTACGCAGTATTTT
D gene: TRBD2; J gene: TRBJ2-1; V gene: TRBV19; clone size: few; CDR3 protein: CASSAGLAGPNEQFF; CDR3 DNA: TGTGCCAGTAGTGCGGGACTAGCGGGACCCAATGAGCAGTTCTTC
D gene: TRBD1; J gene: TRBJ1-5; V gene: TRBV7-9; clone size: NA; CDR3 protein: CASSPPGQGNQPQHF; CDR3 DNA: TGTGCCAGCAGCCCCCCGGGACAGGGAAATCAGCCCCAGCATTTT
D gene: NA; J gene: TRBJ2-1; V gene: TRBV21-1; clone size: NA; CDR3 protein: CASSKAASGRSSYNEQFF; CDR3 DNA: TGTGCCAGCAGCAAAGCTGCCAGCGGGAGGAGCTCCTACAATGAGCAGTTCTTC
D gene: NA; J gene: TRBJ2-7; V gene: TRBV19; clone size: once; CDR3 protein: CASSRGSGPYEQYF; CDR3 DNA: TGTGCCAGTAGTAGGGGGAGCGGACCCTACGAGCAGTACTTC
D gene: NA; J gene: TRBJ2-5; V gene: TRBV5-4; clone size: NA; CDR3 protein: CASSLGPRTEETQYF; CDR3 DNA: TGTGCCAGCAGCTTGGGGCCCCGGACCGAAGAGACCCAGTACTTC
D gene: TRBD1; J gene: TRBJ2-1; V gene: TRBV5-3; clone size: NA; CDR3 protein: CARSRRDRRDNEQFF; CDR3 DNA: TGTGCCAGAAGCCGCCGGGACAGGAGGGACAATGAGCAGTTCTTC
D gene: NA; J gene: TRBJ2-7; V gene: TRBV19; clone size: NA; CDR3 protein: CASSIDMTSRSYEQYF; CDR3 DNA: TGTGCCAGTAGTATAGATATGACTAGTAGATCCTACGAGCAGTACTTC
D gene: TRBD2; J gene: TRBJ2-3; V gene: TRBV10-1; clone size: NA; CDR3 protein: CASSDGLAASTDTQYF; CDR3 DNA: TGCGCCAGCAGTGATGGGCTAGCGGCTAGCACAGATACGCAGTATTTT
D gene: NA; J gene: TRBJ1-2; V gene: TRBV27; clone size: NA; CDR3 protein: CASSPGGAGSNYGYTF; CDR3 DNA: TGTGCCAGCAGTCCGGGAGGGGCCGGTTCTAACTATGGCTACACCTTC
D gene: NA; J gene: TRBJ2-1; V gene: TRBV19; clone size: once; CDR3 protein: CASTKASSYNEQFF; CDR3 DNA: TGTGCCAGTACCAAAGCGAGCTCCTACAATGAGCAGTTCTTC
D gene: NA; J gene: TRBJ1-3; V gene: TRBV7-8; clone size: NA; CDR3 protein: CASSLDLSGNTIYF; CDR3 DNA: TGTGCCAGCAGCTTAGATCTCTCTGGAAACACCATATATTTT
D gene: NA; J gene: TRBJ1-1; V gene: TRBV19; clone size: NA; CDR3 protein: CASSLTDGGTEAFF; CDR3 DNA: TGTGCCAGTAGCCTGACGGACGGAGGCACTGAAGCTTTCTTT
D gene: TRBD1; J gene: TRBJ1-1; V gene: TRBV30; clone size: NA; CDR3 protein: CAWTRQGPSTEAFF; CDR3 DNA: TGTGCCTGGACCAGACAGGGGCCGAGCACTGAAGCTTTCTTT
D gene: NA; J gene: TRBJ2-5; V gene: TRBV5-1; clone size: once; CDR3 protein: CASTFGGQTETQYF; CDR3 DNA: TGCGCCAGCACCTTTGGGGGGCAGACGGAGACCCAGTACTTC
D gene: NA; J gene: TRBJ1-2; V gene: TRBV20-1; clone size: NA; CDR3 protein: CSASRGAGYTF; CDR3 DNA: TGCAGTGCTAGTAGGGGGGCTGGCTACACCTTC
D gene: NA; J gene: TRBJ2-7; V gene: TRBV10-3; clone size: NA; CDR3 protein: CAISGSYEQYF; CDR3 DNA: TGTGCCATCAGTGGGTCCTACGAGCAGTACTTC
D gene: NA; J gene: TRBJ1-2; V gene: TRBV11-1; clone size: NA; CDR3 protein: CASSPMTAVGYTF; CDR3 DNA: TGTGCCAGCAGCCCTATGACGGCGGTCGGCTACACCTTC
D gene: TRBD1; J gene: TRBJ2-6; V gene: TRBV5-4; clone size: once; CDR3 protein: CASSLVYRGSGANVLTF; CDR3 DNA: TGTGCCAGCAGCTTGGTTTACAGGGGGTCTGGGGCCAACGTCCTGACTTTC
D gene: NA; J gene: TRBJ2-7; V gene: TRBV18; clone size: NA; CDR3 protein: CASSPRGGASSYEQYF; CDR3 DNA: TGTGCCAGCTCCCCGAGGGGGGGGGCGAGCTCCTACGAGCAGTACTTC
D gene: TRBD1; J gene: TRBJ1-5; V gene: TRBV19; clone size: NA; CDR3 protein: CASSIDYGGQGGNQPQHF; CDR3 DNA: TGTGCCAGTAGTATAGACTACGGAGGACAGGGAGGCAATCAGCCCCAGCATTTT
D gene: NA; J gene: TRBJ2-7; V gene: TRBV2; clone size: NA; CDR3 protein: CASSALQAISYEQYF; CDR3 DNA: TGTGCCAGCAGTGCGCTACAGGCCATCTCCTACGAGCAGTACTTC
D gene: TRBD1; J gene: TRBJ1-5; V gene: TRBV28; clone size: NA; CDR3 protein: CASGQGVSARPQHF; CDR3 DNA: TGTGCCAGCGGACAGGGAGTTTCGGCGAGGCCCCAGCATTTT
D gene: TRBD2; J gene: TRBJ2-3; V gene: TRBV5-4; clone size: NA; CDR3 protein: CASSPGTNPSTDTQYF; CDR3 DNA: TGTGCCAGCAGCCCCGGGACTAACCCCTCCACAGATACGCAGTATTTT
D gene: NA; J gene: TRBJ1-1; V gene: TRBV2; clone size: NA; CDR3 protein: CASKGASNIAAEAFF; CDR3 DNA: TGTGCCAGCAAAGGGGCCTCAAACATTGCCGCTGAAGCTTTCTTT
D gene: TRBD1; J gene: TRBJ1-1; V gene: TRBV28; clone size: NA; CDR3 protein: CASSFSGQAPEAFF; CDR3 DNA: TGTGCCAGCAGTTTTTCGGGACAGGCCCCTGAAGCTTTCTTT
D gene: TRBD1; J gene: TRBJ2-7; V gene: TRBV10-1; clone size: NA; CDR3 protein: CASSDGQVVSEQYF; CDR3 DNA: TGCGCCAGCAGCGACGGACAGGTAGTAAGCGAGCAGTACTTC
D gene: NA; J gene: TRBJ1-6; V gene: TRBV7-8; clone size: NA; CDR3 protein: CASSPVTAMGSPLHF; CDR3 DNA: TGTGCCAGCAGCCCGGTGACAGCCATGGGTTCACCCCTCCACTTT
D gene: NA; J gene: TRBJ2-5; V gene: TRBV9; clone size: NA; CDR3 protein: CASSVGGVRQETQYF; CDR3 DNA: TGTGCCAGCAGCGTAGGGGGGGTCAGGCAAGAGACCCAGTACTTC
D gene: NA; J gene: TRBJ2-5; V gene: TRBV11-1; clone size: NA; CDR3 protein: CASSPRPDQETQYF; CDR3 DNA: TGTGCCAGCAGCCCGCGGCCGGACCAAGAGACCCAGTACTTC
D gene: NA; J gene: TRBJ2-5; V gene: TRBV4-1; clone size: once; CDR3 protein: CASSQMVIKETQYF; CDR3 DNA: TGCGCCAGCAGCCAGATGGTTATCAAAGAGACCCAGTACTTC
D gene: NA; J gene: TRBJ1-2; V gene: TRBV28; clone size: few; CDR3 protein: CASSLTRPHGYTF; CDR3 DNA: TGTGCCAGCAGTTTGACACGACCTCATGGCTACACCTTC
D gene: NA; J gene: TRBJ2-7; V gene: TRBV12-5; clone size: NA; CDR3 protein: CASGLSQKAYEQYF; CDR3 DNA: TGTGCTAGTGGTCTCAGTCAGAAAGCCTACGAGCAGTACTTC
D gene: NA; J gene: TRBJ1-1; V gene: TRBV7-3; clone size: NA; CDR3 protein: CASSLVGGQEAFF; CDR3 DNA: TGTGCCAGCAGCTTAGTAGGGGGACAAGAAGCTTTCTTT
D gene: TRBD2; J gene: TRBJ2-7; V gene: TRBV27; clone size: NA; CDR3 protein: CASSPPNLAGSSYEQYF; CDR3 DNA: TGTGCCAGCAGCCCCCCCAATCTAGCGGGAAGCTCCTACGAGCAGTACTTC